The clone carrying this T cell receptor (beta chain) was seen just once. This entry comes from a study of radiation and T cells in renal cell carcinoma. Measured with immunoSEQ multiplex PCR; TCRdb has only the in-frame clones, and not every one. The data hold 9,000 or so clones, with more than 55% observed a single time. Treatment of the sample: treatment-naive control, cytoreductive nephrectomy. The tumor was a clear cell renal cell carcinoma. The CDR3 has 13 residues. Germline assignment: CDR1 SEHNR and CDR2 FQNEAQ (reference sequence). Trimming pared 4 bases from V and 7 bases from J, leaving 13 bases between.

This chain connects TRBV7-9 to TRBJ2-5, with D perhaps being TRBD1 or TRBD2 (5 bases each). The sample was tumor tissue, taken from a patient whose treatment was nephrectomy without radiotherapy. The receptor's source is a man in his 60s with renal cell carcinoma. In DNA, the CDR3 is TGTGCCAGCAGCTGGGACGTAAGAGCGACCCAGTACTTC. Amino acids: CASSWDVRATQYF.